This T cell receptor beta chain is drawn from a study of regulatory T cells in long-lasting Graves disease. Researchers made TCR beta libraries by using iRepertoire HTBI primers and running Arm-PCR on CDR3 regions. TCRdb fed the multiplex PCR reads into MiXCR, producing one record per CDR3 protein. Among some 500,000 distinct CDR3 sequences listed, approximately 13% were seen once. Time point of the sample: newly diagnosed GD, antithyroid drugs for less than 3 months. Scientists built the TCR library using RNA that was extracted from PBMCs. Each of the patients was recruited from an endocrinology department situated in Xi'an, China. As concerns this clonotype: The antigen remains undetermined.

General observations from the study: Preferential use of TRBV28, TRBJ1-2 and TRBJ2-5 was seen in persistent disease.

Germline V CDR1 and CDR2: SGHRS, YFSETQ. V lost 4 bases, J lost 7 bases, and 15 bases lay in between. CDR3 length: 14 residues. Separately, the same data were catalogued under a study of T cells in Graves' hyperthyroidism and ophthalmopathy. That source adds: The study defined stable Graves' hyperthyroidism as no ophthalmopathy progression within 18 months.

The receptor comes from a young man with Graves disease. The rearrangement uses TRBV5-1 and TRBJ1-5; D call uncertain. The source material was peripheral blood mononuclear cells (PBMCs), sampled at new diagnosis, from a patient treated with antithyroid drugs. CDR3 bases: TGCGCCAGCAGCCCGGGAATCGGCGGACAGCCCCAGCATTTT. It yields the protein CASSPGIGGQPQHF.